A selection of T cell receptor beta chains follows, all from one sample in a study of Ad26.COV2.S vaccination and SARS-CoV-2 variants. TCRdb keeps only in-frame clones here, not all; method: immunoSEQ multiplex PCR. The sample holds approximately 450,000 clones; 90% are singletons and the top ten take 12%. The starting material was peripheral blood, obtained in a trial of Ad26.COV2.S vaccine versus placebo. All receptors come from a person between 18 and 65 years old who received the Ad26.COV2.S COVID-19 vaccine or a placebo. The CDR3 runs from the conserved cysteine through the conserved F or W. Fields, in order: clone size, CDR3 length, J gene, V gene, D gene, CDR3 protein, CDR3 DNA. D genes are given only for firm matches. Clone size is stated in some rows and not others, as once, few, many or a class when expanded.

clone_size: -; cdr3_length: 13; j_call: TRBJ1-2; v_call: TRBV28; d_call: TRBD1; cdr3_aa: CASSVTGVYGYTF; cdr3_nt: TGTGCCAGCAGCGTTACAGGGGTCTATGGCTACACCTTC
clone_size: -; cdr3_length: 13; j_call: TRBJ2-7; v_call: TRBV4-2; d_call: -; cdr3_aa: CASSQESSYEQYF; cdr3_nt: TGTGCCAGCAGCCAAGAAAGCTCCTACGAGCAGTACTTC
clone_size: -; cdr3_length: 15; j_call: TRBJ2-7; v_call: TRBV11-2; d_call: TRBD2; cdr3_aa: CASSLASGSYYEQYF; cdr3_nt: TGTGCCAGCAGCTTAGCGAGCGGGAGTTACTACGAGCAGTACTTC
clone_size: few; cdr3_length: 14; j_call: TRBJ2-3; v_call: TRBV7-2; d_call: TRBD2; cdr3_aa: CASSLAGSTDTQYF; cdr3_nt: TGTGCCAGCAGCCTAGCGGGAAGCACAGATACGCAGTATTTT
clone_size: -; cdr3_length: 15; j_call: TRBJ2-1; v_call: TRBV14; d_call: -; cdr3_aa: CASSQGGASYNEQFF; cdr3_nt: TGTGCCAGCAGCCAAGGGGGGGCTTCCTACAATGAGCAGTTCTTC
clone_size: -; cdr3_length: 15; j_call: TRBJ2-1; v_call: TRBV5-1; d_call: -; cdr3_aa: CASSPSGEARGEQFF; cdr3_nt: TGCGCCAGCAGCCCGAGCGGAGAGGCCAGGGGTGAGCAGTTCTTC
clone_size: -; cdr3_length: 15; j_call: TRBJ2-2; v_call: TRBV4-3; d_call: TRBD2; cdr3_aa: CASSPIGLASGELFF; cdr3_nt: TGCGCCAGCAGCCCTATAGGACTAGCCTCCGGGGAGCTGTTTTTT
clone_size: -; cdr3_length: 16; j_call: TRBJ1-1; v_call: TRBV6-5; d_call: -; cdr3_aa: CASSYSGYGKNTEAFF; cdr3_nt: TGTGCCAGCAGTTACTCCGGTTACGGAAAGAACACTGAAGCTTTCTTT
clone_size: -; cdr3_length: 14; j_call: TRBJ1-1; v_call: TRBV18; d_call: TRBD1; cdr3_aa: CASSGQGGNTEAFF; cdr3_nt: TGTGCCAGCTCAGGACAGGGAGGGAACACTGAAGCTTTCTTT
clone_size: -; cdr3_length: 13; j_call: TRBJ1-2; v_call: TRBV2; d_call: TRBD1; cdr3_aa: CASSRQGVMGYTF; cdr3_nt: TGTGCCAGCAGTAGACAGGGGGTCATGGGCTACACCTTC
clone_size: -; cdr3_length: 14; j_call: TRBJ2-1; v_call: TRBV6-5; d_call: -; cdr3_aa: CATQRRGAYNEQFF; cdr3_nt: TGTGCCACCCAGAGGAGGGGGGCTTACAATGAGCAGTTCTTC
clone_size: -; cdr3_length: 15; j_call: TRBJ1-4; v_call: TRBV25-1; d_call: -; cdr3_aa: CASSDPGTPMGKLFF; cdr3_nt: TGTGCCAGCAGTGACCCCGGGACACCTATGGGGAAACTGTTTTTT
clone_size: -; cdr3_length: 15; j_call: TRBJ2-3; v_call: TRBV5-6; d_call: -; cdr3_aa: CASSLVGGDTDTQYF; cdr3_nt: TGTGCCAGCAGCTTGGTAGGGGGGGACACAGATACGCAGTATTTT
clone_size: -; cdr3_length: 16; j_call: TRBJ2-6; v_call: TRBV6-5; d_call: -; cdr3_aa: CASSYATVFGANVLTF; cdr3_nt: TGTGCCAGCAGTTACGCCACAGTATTTGGGGCCAACGTCCTGACTTTC
clone_size: few; cdr3_length: 13; j_call: TRBJ2-7; v_call: TRBV7-9; d_call: TRBD2; cdr3_aa: CASSKSGSGEQYF; cdr3_nt: TGTGCCAGCAGCAAAAGCGGGAGTGGGGAGCAGTACTTC